This T cell receptor beta chain derives from a study of blood T cell repertoires in COVID-19. Study-wide background: The United States, Italy and Spain provided the acute and convalescent COVID-19 samples. In each case, the material was cDNA or gDNA derived from T cells, B-cell-depleted T cells, or PBMCs.

CDR3 length equals 16 residues. Trimming removed 0 bases at V and 2 bases at J, with 12 bases between. From germline, CDR1 is SGHKS and CDR2 YYEKEE (reference sequence). The authors' processing: Quantification of nucleated cells was approximated via reference gene primer amplification. This table comes from immunoSEQ multiplex PCR, and its TCRdb copy is limited to in-frame clones, with some not included. V and J calls and clone size are copied from that table; D and trimming were computed from the DNA. The sample has around 270,000 clones; around 84% are singletons. This chain links TRBV5-5 with TRBJ1-3; D is ambiguous. The material sequenced was peripheral blood. The clonotype comes from a woman between 35 and 50 years old who had recovered from COVID-19. The CDR3, as DNA: TGTGCCAGCAGCTTGGCCACGGGAGCGGCTGGAAACACCATATATTTT. This gives the protein CASSLATGAAGNTIYF.